A single T cell receptor beta chain is shown here with its context. Its target is unknown. The record originates from a study of post-analysis software for immune sequencing data. For the study at large: Multiple sclerosis in the patients followed relapsing-remitting, secondary progressive and progressive-relapsing courses.

Unique-molecular-identifier-tagged TCR beta cDNA libraries were used. Input populations of about 0.85 to 11 million T cells gave rise to some 500,000 cDNA molecules. TCRdb ran MiXCR on the PCR reads and lists one entry per CDR3 protein. The sample lists approximately 730,000 distinct CDR3 sequences; 46% were seen once. Broader study findings: Versus controls, multiple sclerosis patients showed significantly lower diversity (normalized Chao1).

Sequencing was performed on blood. This clonotype was sampled from a girl aged 10 to 17 with multiple sclerosis.

DNA for the CDR3: TGCAGTGCTGCGGGTCGCGCAGCGGGAGGGGTGTTGGAGACCCAGTACTTC. This encodes CSAAGRAAGGVLETQYF. V gene TRBV20-1 combines with J gene TRBJ2-5, with TRBD2 matching over 10 bases. The CDR3 is 17 residues long. V was clipped by 5 bases and J by 5 bases; unmatched bases: 17. Germline V gene data show CDR1 as DFQATT and CDR2 as SNEGSKA (reference sequence).